The source of this TCR beta chain is a study of radiation and T cells in renal cell carcinoma. TCRdb's copy holds only in-frame clones and misses some; the assay was immunoSEQ multiplex PCR. The table has around 160,000 clones, roughly nine tenths seen once. CDR1 and CDR2 (germline): PRHDT, FYEKMQ (reference sequence). Trimming cost V 5 bases and J 3 bases; bases outside gene matches: 4. This CDR3 contains 14 residues. The time point here: baseline pretreatment blood. The treatment is: 15 Gy SBRT to primary tumor, nephrectomy 4 weeks later. Serial blood draws occurred at baseline and 2 and 4 weeks post-SBRT.

This sequence joins TRBV13 and TRBJ2-3; 8 nucleotides match TRBD2. This TCR was recovered from a woman between 70 and 85 years old with renal cell carcinoma. Sample: blood, taken from a patient whose treatment included radiotherapy and nephrectomy. Here the CDR3 reads CASSLAGRTDTQYF. CDR3 in DNA: TGTGCCAGCAGCCTAGCGGGTCGGACAGATACGCAGTATTTT. Supplemented by reference TRBV13 and TRBJ2-3, the full variable domain reads AAGVIQSPRHLIKEKRETATLKCYPIPRHDTVYWYQQGPGQDPQFLISFYEKMQSDKGSIPDRFSAQQFSDYHSELNMSSLELGDSALYFCASSLAGRTDTQYFGPGTRLTVL.